The TCR beta chain under discussion was sequenced for a study of blood T cell repertoires in COVID-19. Overall study context: Acute and convalescent COVID-19 samples came from the United States, Italy and Spain. In each case, the material was cDNA or gDNA derived from T cells, B-cell-depleted T cells, or PBMCs.

This CDR3 has 13 amino acids. Between the trimmed V and J ends, which lost 3 bases and 4 bases, there was a span of 9 bases. Germline CDR1 is MNHNS and CDR2 is SASEGT. In the authors' workflow: Estimation of nucleated cell counts relied on the amplification of reference gene primers. This table comes from immunoSEQ multiplex PCR, and its TCRdb copy is limited to in-frame clones, with some not included. V, J and clone size were drawn from that table, and D and trimming were deduced from the DNA. The sample has around 200,000 clones, about nine tenths seen once. The specimen was peripheral blood. The clonotype originates from a man in his forties or fifties with acute or convalescent COVID-19. The chain recombines TRBV6-1 with TRBJ1-2, with D perhaps TRBD1 (5 bases). In nucleotides, the CDR3 is TGTGCCAGCAGTGACCAGGGTGGCTATGGCTACACCTTC. It yields the protein CASSDQGGYGYTF.